A selection of T cell receptor beta chains follows, all from one sample in a study of T cell repertoires in cytomegalovirus infection. These receptors' targets are unknown. TCRdb passed the reads through MiXCR, listing each CDR3 protein once. This sample yields 300,000 or so distinct CDR3 sequences, of which just under 25% are seen a single time; 13% belongs to the top ten. The specimen comprised cultured PBMCs, sampled from culture after CMV antigen stimulation. Receptors originate from a human donor in good health (CMV status not recorded). Some clones in this sample may be carry-over from other donors' samples. Each CDR3 is given with its conserved first and last residue. The D gene is left open where the match is weak. Rows give clone size only sometimes, using once, few, many, or a class for an expanded clone.

V	size	J	D	DNA	CDR3
TRBV12-3/TRBV12-4	NA	TRBJ2-1	TRBD2	TGTGCCAGCAGTATTACTAGCGGCCCCTTTGGGCAGTTCTTC	CASSITSGPFGQFF
TRBV19	NA	TRBJ1-1	NA	TGTGCCAGTAGAGAGGGTTACGACACTGAAGCTTTCTTT	CASREGYDTEAFF
TRBV4-1	NA	TRBJ1-4	NA	TGCGCCAGCAGCAAAAATACAGAAGAAAAACTGTTTTTT	CASSKNTEEKLFF
TRBV27	NA	TRBJ2-4	NA	TGTGCCAGCAGCCAAGGAGGGGGCATTCAGTACTTC	CASSQGGGIQYF
TRBV18	NA	TRBJ1-4	TRBD1	TGTGCCAGCTCACATTGGGACAGGGCATCATCTAATGAAAAACTGTTTTTT	CASSHWDRASSNEKLFF
TRBV19	few	TRBJ2-7	TRBD2	TGTGCCAGTAGTACTACCGGGGGGTACGAGCAGTACTTC	CASSTTGGYEQYF
TRBV7-2	many	TRBJ2-5	NA	TGTGCCAGCAGCTTCTGGGGTTTAGCCGAGACCCAGTACTTC	CASSFWGLAETQYF
TRBV3-1	NA	TRBJ2-1	TRBD1	TGTGCCAGCAGCCTACAGGGGGCAAATGAGCAGTTCTTC	CASSLQGANEQFF
TRBV19	few	TRBJ2-4	NA	TGTGCCAGTAGTAGTCTCAGCAGCCAAAACATTCAGTACTTC	CASSSLSSQNIQYF
TRBV12-3/TRBV12-4	few	TRBJ2-2	NA	TGTGCCAGCAGTCCTGCTCACACGAACACCGGGGAGCTGTTTTTT	CASSPAHTNTGELFF
TRBV6-2/TRBV6-3	few	TRBJ2-7	NA	TGTGCCAGCAGTTACTCGGCGTACGAGCAGTACTTC	CASSYSAYEQYF
TRBV7-8	many	TRBJ2-5	NA	TGTGCCAGCAGCTTAGTTGGGCTATCGAAAGTGGAGACCCAGTACTTC	CASSLVGLSKVETQYF
TRBV20-1	many	TRBJ2-1	TRBD1	TGCAGTGCTTCAACCGGGACAGCATACAATGAGCAGTTCTTC	CSASTGTAYNEQFF
TRBV6-6	few	TRBJ2-1	TRBD2	TGTGCCAGCACCGGGACTAGCGGAACCTACAATGAGCAGTTCTTC	CASTGTSGTYNEQFF
TRBV6-6	many	TRBJ1-4	NA	TGTGCCAGCAGTTACTCAGGGTCAACTAATGAAAAACTGTTTTTT	CASSYSGSTNEKLFF
TRBV7-6	many	TRBJ2-1	NA	TGTGCCAGCAGCTTAGGGTCTAATGAGCAGTTCTTC	CASSLGSNEQFF
TRBV14	NA	TRBJ1-4	NA	TGTGCCAGCAGCCAAGTAACCGGGGCCCGTAATGAAAAACTGTTTTTT	CASSQVTGARNEKLFF
TRBV2	NA	TRBJ1-2	TRBD1	TGTGCCAGTGAGGACAGGGTAGAATATGGCTACACCTTC	CASEDRVEYGYTF
TRBV12-3/TRBV12-4	few	TRBJ2-1	NA	TGTGCCAGCAGAGTAAACAGGGCTTCCTACAATGAGCAGTTCTTC	CASRVNRASYNEQFF
TRBV7-2	many	TRBJ2-7	TRBD1	TGTGCCAGCAGCTTCACCGGGACAGGGGGTTTCTACGAGCAGTACTTC	CASSFTGTGGFYEQYF
TRBV20-1	few	TRBJ1-6	NA	TGCAGTGCCAGATTAAGTAGGGGCAGGGCTAACTCACCCCTCCACTTT	CSARLSRGRANSPLHF
TRBV28	few	TRBJ2-1	TRBD1	TGTGCCAGCAGCCTAGGGGTGGGACAGGGGATGCGGGAGTCTTACAATGAGCAGTTCTTC	CASSLGVGQGMRESYNEQFF
TRBV7-9	few	TRBJ2-7	NA	TGTGCCAGCAGCCTAATCGCCCAAACCTACGAGCAGTACTTC	CASSLIAQTYEQYF
TRBV28	NA	TRBJ2-7	NA	TGTGCCAGCAGTCCCCCACAGGGTCTCTACGAGCAGTACTTC	CASSPPQGLYEQYF
TRBV30	NA	TRBJ2-3	TRBD2	TGTGCCTGGGGCGAAGCGGGGGGCACAGATACGCAGTATTTT	CAWGEAGGTDTQYF
TRBV27	NA	TRBJ2-3	NA	TGTGCCAGCAGTACAAGGGGGTACACAGATACGCAGTATTTT	CASSTRGYTDTQYF
TRBV6-6	many	TRBJ1-5	NA	TGTGCCAGCAGTTACTCGGCAGGGCGACCACGCAATCAGCCCCAGCATTTT	CASSYSAGRPRNQPQHF
TRBV7-9	NA	TRBJ2-5	NA	TGTGCCAGCAGTCACGGACAGCAAGAGACCCAGTACTTC	CASSHGQQETQYF
TRBV12-3/TRBV12-4	many	TRBJ2-2	TRBD2	TGTGCCAGCAGTCCGGGACTAGCGGGACTAGCCGGGGAGCTGTTTTTT	CASSPGLAGLAGELFF
TRBV27	few	TRBJ2-2	TRBD2	TGTGCCAGCAGTTCACTAGCGGGAGGGACCGGGGAGCTGTTTTTT	CASSSLAGGTGELFF
TRBV6-2/TRBV6-3	NA	TRBJ1-2	NA	TGTGCCAGCAGTTCGTTACTACAGCGCGGAAACTGGGGCTACACCTTC	CASSSLLQRGNWGYTF
TRBV11-2	NA	TRBJ1-2	TRBD1	TGTGCCAGCAGGCGCACCGGGACAGGGGACTATGGCTACACCTTC	CASRRTGTGDYGYTF
TRBV30	NA	TRBJ2-1	TRBD2	TGTGCCTGGACTAGCCCCGGGACTAGCGGTTACAATGAGCAGTTCTTC	CAWTSPGTSGYNEQFF
TRBV12-3/TRBV12-4	NA	TRBJ2-1	TRBD2	TGTGCCAGCAGTCGACACTCGGGACTAGCGGACAATGAGCAGTTCTTC	CASSRHSGLADNEQFF
TRBV7-8	NA	TRBJ2-5	NA	TGTGCCAGCAGCGCGGGCCTGGAGATTGGGGAGACCCAGTACTTC	CASSAGLEIGETQYF
TRBV7-9	many	TRBJ1-1	NA	TGTGCCAGCAGCGCGACAGGCGATTTGTCTGAAGCTTTCTTT	CASSATGDLSEAFF
TRBV12-5	NA	TRBJ2-1	TRBD2	TGTGCTAGTGGTTCGGGACTAGGAGCCTGGGATGAGCAGTTCTTC	CASGSGLGAWDEQFF
TRBV6-5	few	TRBJ2-7	TRBD1	TGTGCCAGCAGTTACTCCTCGGGACAGTCCATCTACGAGCAGTACTTC	CASSYSSGQSIYEQYF
TRBV5-1	once	TRBJ2-2	NA	TGCGCCAGCAGCTTGGTCGCCGGTCAAAACACCGGGGAGCTGTTTTTT	CASSLVAGQNTGELFF
TRBV7-9	many	TRBJ1-6	NA	TGTGCCAGCAGTTCCGGGGGGTCGTCCTTGGATTCACCCCTCCACTTT	CASSSGGSSLDSPLHF
TRBV7-2	many	TRBJ1-2	TRBD1	TGTGCCAGCAGCTCCACAGGGACAGGGGGCATTGGCTACACCTTC	CASSSTGTGGIGYTF
TRBV4-3	NA	TRBJ1-1	NA	TGCGCCAGCAGCCATGGAGGGACCGAAGCTTTCTTT	CASSHGGTEAFF
TRBV5-4	NA	TRBJ2-2	NA	TGTGCCAGCAGCTTGGAACAGCGGACCACGAACACCGGGGAGCTGTTTTTT	CASSLEQRTTNTGELFF
TRBV6-1	NA	TRBJ2-3	TRBD2	TGTGCCAGCAGGAGGACTAGCGGGGTCACAGATACGCAGTATTTT	CASRRTSGVTDTQYF
TRBV18	NA	TRBJ2-1	NA	TGTGCCAGCTCACCAGTATTTAGGAAGTCTAACAATGAGCAGTTCTTC	CASSPVFRKSNNEQFF
TRBV20-1	once	TRBJ2-1	TRBD2	TGCAGTGCTAGCGGGAGGCGCCACAATGAGCAGTTCTTC	CSASGRRHNEQFF
TRBV5-6	NA	TRBJ2-5	NA	TGTGCCAGCAGCCCTACCGGGCAGGGGTCCGAGACCCAGTACTTC	CASSPTGQGSETQYF
TRBV20-1	few	TRBJ2-1	TRBD2	TGCAGTGCAAGGGGACTAGCGGCCTACAATGAGCAGTTCTTC	CSARGLAAYNEQFF
TRBV6-5	NA	TRBJ2-3	TRBD2	TGTGCCAGCAGCCAGACTAGCGGGAGGGATACGCAGTATTTT	CASSQTSGRDTQYF
TRBV12-3/TRBV12-4	few	TRBJ1-2	TRBD1	TGTGCCAGCAGTAAGACAGGGGGCGAAGATGGCTACACCTTC	CASSKTGGEDGYTF
TRBV12-3/TRBV12-4	NA	TRBJ1-4	NA	TGTGCCAGCACCTCTAGGACACGAGAACCTGAAAAACTGTTTTTT	CASTSRTREPEKLFF
TRBV12-3/TRBV12-4	NA	TRBJ1-5	TRBD1	TGTGCCAGCAGCCGAGGACAGGGCCTCCAGCCCCAGCATTTT	CASSRGQGLQPQHF
TRBV11-2	NA	TRBJ1-5	TRBD1	TGTGCCAGCAGCTTAGGCAGGGGGATCAATCAGCCCCAGCATTTT	CASSLGRGINQPQHF
TRBV11-2	few	TRBJ2-4	NA	TGTGCCAGCAGCTTAGATCAGTTGAGGGGGGACATTCAGTACTTC	CASSLDQLRGDIQYF
TRBV9	NA	TRBJ2-1	NA	TGTGCCAGCAGCGCAACCTCTAGCGCGACCTACAATGAGCAGTTCTTC	CASSATSSATYNEQFF
TRBV4-1	few	TRBJ2-1	NA	TGCGCCAGCAGTTACGGGACGGGGAGCTCCTACAATGAGCAGTTCTTC	CASSYGTGSSYNEQFF
TRBV7-6	NA	TRBJ2-1	TRBD2	TGTGCCAGCAGGAGTTTTAAGCGGGATTCCTACAATGAGCAGTTCTTC	CASRSFKRDSYNEQFF
TRBV7-2	many	TRBJ2-7	NA	TGTGCCAGCAGCTTAGGCCGGGACTCCTCCTACGAGCAGTACTTC	CASSLGRDSSYEQYF
TRBV7-2	many	TRBJ2-3	NA	TGTGCCAGCAGCTTAATGTCCAGGGCAGATACGCAGTATTTT	CASSLMSRADTQYF
TRBV10-3	NA	TRBJ2-5	TRBD1	TGTGCCATCAGCCGGGACAGGGTAGAGACCCAGTACTTC	CAISRDRVETQYF